Below, one T cell receptor beta chain is given with its context. Its target is not known. This CDR3 spans 13 amino acids. Per germline, CDR1 LGHDT and CDR2 YNNKEL (reference sequence). V was pared by 4 bases and J by 3 bases, with 10 bases between. The data belong to a study of T cell repertoires in cytomegalovirus infection. Whole-study context: The public TCR beta signatures pointed to both CMV infection and matching HLA type.

TCRdb re-called the reads through MiXCR, storing one row per CDR3 protein. The table records roughly 45,000 distinct CDR3 sequences, approximately 22% of them present only once. The clonotype was recovered from a human donor in good health (CMV status not recorded). Some clones in this sample may be carry-over from other donors' samples. The rearrangement links TRBV3-1 to TRBJ2-7; D gene uncertain. Input material: PBMCs, sequenced either directly or after in vitro stimulation (not recorded which). CDR3 in amino acids: CASSLQLDYEQYF. The CDR3, as DNA: TGTGCCAGCAGCCTCCAACTCGACTACGAGCAGTACTTC.